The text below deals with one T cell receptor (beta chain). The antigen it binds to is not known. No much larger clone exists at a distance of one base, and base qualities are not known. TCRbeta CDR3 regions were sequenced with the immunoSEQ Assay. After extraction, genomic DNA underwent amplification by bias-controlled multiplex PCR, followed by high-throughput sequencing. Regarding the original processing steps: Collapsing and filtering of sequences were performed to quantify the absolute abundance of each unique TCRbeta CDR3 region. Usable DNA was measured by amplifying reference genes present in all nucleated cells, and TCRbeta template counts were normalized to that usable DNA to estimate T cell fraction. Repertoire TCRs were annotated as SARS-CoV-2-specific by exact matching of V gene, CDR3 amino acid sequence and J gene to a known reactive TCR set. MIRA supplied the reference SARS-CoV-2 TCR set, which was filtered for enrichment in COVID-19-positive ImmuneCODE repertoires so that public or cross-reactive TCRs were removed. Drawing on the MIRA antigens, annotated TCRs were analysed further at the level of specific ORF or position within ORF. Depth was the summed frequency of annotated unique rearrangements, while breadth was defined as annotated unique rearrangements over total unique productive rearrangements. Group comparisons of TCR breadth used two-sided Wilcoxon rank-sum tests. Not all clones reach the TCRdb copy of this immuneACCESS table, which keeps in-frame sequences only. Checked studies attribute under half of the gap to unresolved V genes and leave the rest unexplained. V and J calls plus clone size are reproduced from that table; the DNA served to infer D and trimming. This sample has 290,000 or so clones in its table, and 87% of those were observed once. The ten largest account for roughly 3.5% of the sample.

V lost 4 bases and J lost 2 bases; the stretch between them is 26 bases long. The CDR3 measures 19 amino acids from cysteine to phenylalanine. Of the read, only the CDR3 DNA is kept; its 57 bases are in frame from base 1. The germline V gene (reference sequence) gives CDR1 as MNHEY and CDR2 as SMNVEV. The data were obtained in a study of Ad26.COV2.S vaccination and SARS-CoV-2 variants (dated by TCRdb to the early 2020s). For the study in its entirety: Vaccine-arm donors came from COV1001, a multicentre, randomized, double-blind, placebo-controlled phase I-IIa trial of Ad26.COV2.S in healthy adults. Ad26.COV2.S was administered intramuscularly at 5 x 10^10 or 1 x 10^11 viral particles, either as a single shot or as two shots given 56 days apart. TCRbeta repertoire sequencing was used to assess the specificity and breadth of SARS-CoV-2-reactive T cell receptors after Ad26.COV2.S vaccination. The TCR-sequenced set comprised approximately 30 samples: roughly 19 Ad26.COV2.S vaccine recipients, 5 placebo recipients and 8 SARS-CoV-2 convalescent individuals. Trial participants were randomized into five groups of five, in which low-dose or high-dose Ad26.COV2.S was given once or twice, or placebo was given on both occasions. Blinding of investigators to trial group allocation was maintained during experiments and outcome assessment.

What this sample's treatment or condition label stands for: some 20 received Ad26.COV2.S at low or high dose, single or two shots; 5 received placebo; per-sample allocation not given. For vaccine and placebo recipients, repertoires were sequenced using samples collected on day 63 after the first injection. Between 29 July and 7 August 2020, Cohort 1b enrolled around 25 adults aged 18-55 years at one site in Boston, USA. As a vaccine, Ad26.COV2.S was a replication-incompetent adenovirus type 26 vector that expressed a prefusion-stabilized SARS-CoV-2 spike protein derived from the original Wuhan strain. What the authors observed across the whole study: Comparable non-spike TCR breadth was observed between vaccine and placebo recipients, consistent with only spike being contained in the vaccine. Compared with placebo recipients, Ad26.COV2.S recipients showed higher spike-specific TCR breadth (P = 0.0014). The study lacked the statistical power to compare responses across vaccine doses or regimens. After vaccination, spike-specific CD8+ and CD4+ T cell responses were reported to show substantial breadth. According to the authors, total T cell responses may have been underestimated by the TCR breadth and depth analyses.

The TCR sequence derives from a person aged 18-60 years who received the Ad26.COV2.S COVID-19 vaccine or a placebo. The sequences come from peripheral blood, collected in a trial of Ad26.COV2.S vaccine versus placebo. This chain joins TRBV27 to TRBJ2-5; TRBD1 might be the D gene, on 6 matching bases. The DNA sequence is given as TGTGCCAGCAGTTGGGGTGGGGGCGGGCCGCTGGGGAGACAAGAGACCCAGTACTTC. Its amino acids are CASSWGGGGPLGRQETQYF.